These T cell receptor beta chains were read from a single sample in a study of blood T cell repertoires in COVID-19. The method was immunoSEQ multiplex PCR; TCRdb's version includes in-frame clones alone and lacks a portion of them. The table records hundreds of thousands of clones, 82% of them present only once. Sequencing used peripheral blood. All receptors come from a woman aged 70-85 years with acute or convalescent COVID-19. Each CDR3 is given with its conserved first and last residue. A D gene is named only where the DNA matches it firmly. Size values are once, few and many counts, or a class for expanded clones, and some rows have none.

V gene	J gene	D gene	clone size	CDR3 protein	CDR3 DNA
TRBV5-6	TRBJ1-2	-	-	CASSPGLRGYTF	TGTGCCAGCAGTCCAGGGTTGCGTGGCTACACCTTC
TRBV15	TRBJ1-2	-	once	CATSLGGAPEGYGYTF	TGTGCCACCAGCTTAGGAGGGGCCCCCGAAGGGTATGGCTACACCTTC
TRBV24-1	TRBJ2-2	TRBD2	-	CATSSGTEITGELFF	TGTGCCACCAGTAGCGGGACGGAGATAACCGGGGAGCTGTTTTTT
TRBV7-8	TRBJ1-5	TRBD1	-	CASSSGGRQPQHF	TGTGCCAGCAGCTCAGGGGGCCGTCAGCCCCAGCATTTT
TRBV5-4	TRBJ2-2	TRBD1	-	CASSLLVQGVKGELFF	TGTGCCAGCAGCTTGTTGGTACAGGGGGTGAAAGGGGAGCTGTTTTTT
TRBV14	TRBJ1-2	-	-	CASSALGQGELYGYTF	TGTGCCAGCAGCGCCTTGGGACAAGGGGAACTCTATGGCTACACCTTC
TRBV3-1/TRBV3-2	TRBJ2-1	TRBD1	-	CASSLGQGHEQFF	TGTGCCAGCAGCCTAGGACAGGGTCATGAGCAGTTCTTC
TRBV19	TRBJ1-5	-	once	CASSSAVSRASNQPQHF	TGTGCCAGTAGCTCAGCGGTTTCCCGGGCCTCAAATCAGCCCCAGCATTTT
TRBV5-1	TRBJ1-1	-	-	CASSLPQGNTEAFF	TGCGCCAGCAGCTTGCCCCAGGGGAACACTGAAGCTTTCTTT
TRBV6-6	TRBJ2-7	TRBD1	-	CASRDRGLGEQYF	TGTGCCAGCAGGGACAGGGGGCTAGGCGAGCAGTACTTC
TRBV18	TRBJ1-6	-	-	CASSRDNLNNNSPLHF	TGTGCCAGCTCCAGGGACAACCTAAACAATAATTCACCCCTCCACTTT
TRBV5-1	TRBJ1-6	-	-	CASSLSLGVGSPLHF	TGCGCCAGCAGCTTGTCCCTGGGAGTAGGTTCACCCCTCCACTTT
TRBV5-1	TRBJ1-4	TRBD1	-	CASSPRQGSNEKLFF	TGCGCCAGCAGCCCTCGACAGGGATCTAATGAAAAACTGTTTTTT
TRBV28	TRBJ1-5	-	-	CASAGERVGDQPQHF	TGTGCCAGCGCTGGCGAGAGGGTAGGCGATCAGCCCCAGCATTTT
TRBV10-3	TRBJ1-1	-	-	CASRGGTDTEAFF	TGTGCCTCTAGGGGGGGTACCGACACTGAAGCTTTCTTT
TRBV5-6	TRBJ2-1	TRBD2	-	CASRGLAWEEQFF	TGTGCCAGCAGGGGACTAGCGTGGGAAGAGCAGTTCTTC
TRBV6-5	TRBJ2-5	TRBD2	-	CASRSGGAQETQYF	TGTGCCAGCAGAAGCGGGGGGGCCCAGGAGACCCAGTACTTC
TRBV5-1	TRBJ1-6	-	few	CASSLARVNSPLHF	TGCGCCAGCAGCTTGGCCAGGGTCAATTCACCCCTCCACTTT
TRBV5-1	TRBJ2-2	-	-	CASSLSAGMGTGELFF	TGCGCCAGCAGCTTGTCTGCAGGGATGGGTACCGGGGAGCTGTTTTTT
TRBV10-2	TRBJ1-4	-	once	CASCRMGGEKLFF	TGCGCCAGCTGCCGGATGGGGGGTGAAAAACTGTTTTTT
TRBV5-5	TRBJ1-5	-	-	CASSIAGRAGNQPQHF	TGTGCCAGCAGCATTGCCGGCAGGGCTGGCAATCAGCCCCAGCATTTT
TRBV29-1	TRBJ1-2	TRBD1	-	CSVQGLPGTGIYGYTF	TGCAGCGTTCAGGGCCTCCCCGGGACAGGTATTTATGGCTACACCTTC
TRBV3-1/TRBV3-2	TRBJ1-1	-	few	CASSQTPNTEAFF	TGTGCCAGCAGCCAAACACCCAACACTGAAGCTTTCTTT
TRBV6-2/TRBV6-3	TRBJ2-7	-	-	CASSYSGQGYEQYF	TGTGCCAGCAGTTACTCTGGCCAGGGCTACGAGCAGTACTTC
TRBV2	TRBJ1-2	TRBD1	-	CASSARGHGQGDYGYTF	TGTGCCAGCAGCGCCCGAGGCCACGGACAGGGCGACTATGGCTACACCTTC
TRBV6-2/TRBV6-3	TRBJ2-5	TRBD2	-	CASSYTSGGFQETQYF	TGTGCCAGCAGTTACACTAGCGGGGGGTTCCAAGAGACCCAGTACTTC
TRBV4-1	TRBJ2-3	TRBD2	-	CASSTYSTSGGTDTQYF	TGCGCCAGCAGCACCTATTCGACTAGCGGGGGCACAGATACGCAGTATTTT
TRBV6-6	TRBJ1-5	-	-	CASSLVIGAGRGNQPQHF	TGTGCCAGCAGTCTAGTTATAGGTGCGGGGCGGGGGAATCAGCCCCAGCATTTT
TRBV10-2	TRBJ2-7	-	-	CASSESKGVPASYEQYF	TGCGCCAGCAGTGAGTCGAAAGGGGTACCGGCCTCCTACGAGCAGTACTTC
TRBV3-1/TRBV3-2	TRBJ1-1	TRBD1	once	CASSQEFPQGEAFF	TGTGCCAGCAGCCAAGAGTTTCCACAGGGGGAAGCTTTCTTT
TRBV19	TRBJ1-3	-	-	CASSIQFRGNTIYF	TGTGCCAGTAGTATTCAATTCAGGGGAAACACCATATATTTT
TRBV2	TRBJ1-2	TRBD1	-	CASTMDRANYGYTF	TGTGCCAGCACTATGGACAGGGCTAACTATGGCTACACCTTC
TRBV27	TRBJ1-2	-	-	CASSLASSNYGYTF	TGTGCCAGCAGTTTGGCCAGTTCTAACTATGGCTACACCTTC
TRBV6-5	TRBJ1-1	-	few	CASSYATGNTEAFF	TGTGCCAGCAGTTACGCGACAGGTAACACTGAAGCTTTCTTT
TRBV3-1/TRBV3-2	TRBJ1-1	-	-	CASSQDRRAEAFF	TGTGCCAGCAGCCAAGACCGGAGGGCTGAAGCTTTCTTT
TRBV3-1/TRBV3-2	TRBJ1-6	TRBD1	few	CASSRDRVSSPLHF	TGTGCCAGCAGCCGAGACAGGGTTAGTTCACCCCTCCACTTT
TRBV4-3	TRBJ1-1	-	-	CASSQDLGGGDTEAFF	TGCGCCAGCAGCCAAGATCTAGGAGGAGGGGATACTGAAGCTTTCTTT
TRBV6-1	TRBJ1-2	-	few	CASSDRQLSYGYTF	TGTGCCAGCAGTGACCGACAGCTGAGCTATGGCTACACCTTC
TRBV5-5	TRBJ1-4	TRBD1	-	CASSSAGTGSEKLFF	TGTGCCAGCAGCTCCGCCGGGACAGGGAGCGAAAAACTGTTTTTT